This TCR beta chain comes out of a study of spatial heterogeneity in lung cancer (dated by TCRdb to the late 2010s). A note on the overall study: Beta-chain transcripts were consistently detected in greater numbers than alpha-chain transcripts, which likely reflects a higher abundance of beta-chain transcripts. Both alpha and beta chains were TCR-sequenced in hundreds of tumor regions, 64 matched nontumor lung samples and some 56 PBMC samples obtained at surgery. The study quantitatively compared TCR alpha and beta repertoires across multiple tumor regions, matched nontumor lung and blood in non-small cell lung cancer. In the raw uncorrected reads, each unique combination of TCR and UMI appeared more than ten times on average. TCR repertoire features were related to nonsynonymous mutation counts determined by whole-exome sequencing of tumor tissue.

This clonotype was picked up a small number of times. Its specific antigen is unknown. No base quality values were provided; no much bigger clone lies one nucleotide off. Study-wide conclusions, independent of this receptor: Ubiquitous expanded tumor TCRs were found in blood more often at tumor resection than at routine follow-up. Additional single-cell paired TCR alpha and beta sequencing was considered necessary to confirm, at a functional level, the hypothesis that regional TCRs recognize regional mutations.

Library generation was performed with 5' RACE. Instrument on record: NextSeq 500. To allow correction of PCR and sequencing errors, the TCR library protocol tagged every TCR cDNA molecule with a unique molecular identifier. Turning to the authors' computational methods: TCR identification, UMI-based error correction and CDR3 extraction were performed with Decombinator tools. TCRs above a frequency of 2 per 1,000, corresponding to the top 1% of the tumor frequency distribution, were defined as expanded. Rényi diversity was computed with the R vegan package after subsampling each repertoire 100 times to 5,000 TCRs. To build CDR3 similarity networks, amino acid triplet string-kernel similarity was used, and CDR3s were connected when their pairwise similarity was above 0.82. Using fastp trimming at Q25 and MiXCR clonotype assembly, TCRdb reanalyzed the public sequencing data and kept in-frame beta chains. Under each unique CDR3 protein, matching rows form one entry showing the most common genes and DNA. Here the V and J calls rest on TCRdb's processing, not on the authors' analysis. The sample data list over 50,000 distinct CDR3 sequences, and about 8% of these were observed just once. In total, the top ten clones hold roughly 15% of the sample.

The time point label, read with the paper, signifies: sample taken at primary tumor resection. TCR sequencing used whole RNA extracted from tumor and nontumor lung tissue, or from cryopreserved PBMC samples, without cell sorting. The donors were fewer than 90 patients from the lung TRACERx cohort who had early-stage, untreated non-small cell lung cancer. Only patients for whom sufficient RNA was available from at least two tumor regions were selected for TCR sequencing. The sequencing used PBMCs, collected at surgery. The source of this sequence is a female donor with early-stage non-small cell lung cancer.

The CDR3 here reads CASSPRALSDEQYF. The DNA sequence is as follows: TGTGCCAGTAGCCCCCGCGCCCTATCCGACGAGCAGTACTTC. The rearranged segments are TRBV19 and TRBJ2-7; the D segment cannot be called with confidence. V gives up 6 bases and J gives up 5 bases, and the segment between their germline ends measures 17 bases. The cysteine opens and the phenylalanine closes a CDR3 of 14 amino acids. The kept DNA is CDR3 alone, 42 bases in frame from the first base. As encoded in the germline V gene (reference sequence), CDR1 is LNHDA while CDR2 is SQIVND.